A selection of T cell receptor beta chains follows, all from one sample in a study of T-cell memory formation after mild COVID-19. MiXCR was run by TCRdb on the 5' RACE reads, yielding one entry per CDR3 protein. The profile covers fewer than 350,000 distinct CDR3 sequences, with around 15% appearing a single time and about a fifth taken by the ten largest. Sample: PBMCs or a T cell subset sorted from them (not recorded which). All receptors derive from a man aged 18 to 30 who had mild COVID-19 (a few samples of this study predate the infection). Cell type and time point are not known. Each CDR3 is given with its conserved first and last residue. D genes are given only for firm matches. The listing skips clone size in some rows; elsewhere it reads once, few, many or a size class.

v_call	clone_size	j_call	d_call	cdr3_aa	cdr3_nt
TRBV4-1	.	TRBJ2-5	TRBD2	CASTSGGASGETQYF	TGCGCCAGCACAAGCGGGGGGGCCTCCGGGGAGACCCAGTACTTC
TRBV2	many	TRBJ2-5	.	CASSVLGGETQYF	TGTGCCAGCAGTGTCTTGGGTGGGGAGACCCAGTACTTC
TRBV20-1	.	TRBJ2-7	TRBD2	CSARPSSGGYEQYF	TGCAGTGCTAGACCTAGCTCGGGGGGATACGAGCAGTACTTC
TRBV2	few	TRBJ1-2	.	CASSDFYGYTF	TGTGCCAGCAGTGATTTCTATGGCTACACCTTC
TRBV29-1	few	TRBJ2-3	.	CSVENRDRNTDTQYF	TGCAGCGTTGAGAACAGGGACCGAAACACAGATACGCAGTATTTT
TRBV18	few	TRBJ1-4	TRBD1	CASSPGTGNGEKLFF	TGTGCCAGCTCACCGGGGACAGGGAACGGAGAAAAACTGTTTTTT
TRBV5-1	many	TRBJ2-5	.	CASMLEGGEETQYF	TGCGCCAGCATGTTGGAAGGCGGAGAAGAGACCCAGTACTTC
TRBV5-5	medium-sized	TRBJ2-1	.	CASNLAWGSHEQFF	TGTGCCAGCAACCTAGCTTGGGGATCTCATGAGCAGTTCTTC
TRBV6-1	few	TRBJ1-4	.	CASRRDRTEKLFF	TGTGCCAGCAGGAGGGACCGGACAGAGAAACTGTTTTTT
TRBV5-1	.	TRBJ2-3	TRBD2	CASSLTISGGPDTQYF	TGCGCCAGCAGCTTAACGATAAGCGGGGGCCCAGATACGCAGTATTTT
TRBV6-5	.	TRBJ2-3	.	CASSYSGRGTLYTDTQYF	TGTGCCAGCAGTTACTCGGGTCGTGGGACACTATACACAGATACGCAGTATTTT
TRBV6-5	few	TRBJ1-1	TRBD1	CASSLQGRSEAFF	TGTGCCAGCAGCCTACAGGGGAGGTCTGAAGCTTTCTTT
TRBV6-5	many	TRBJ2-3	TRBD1	CASSPGTGIVRTDTQYF	TGTGCCAGCAGTCCGGGGACAGGGATCGTACGCACAGATACGCAGTATTTT
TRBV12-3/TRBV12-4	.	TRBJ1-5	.	CASSSYTFRDTFSNQPQHF	TGTGCCAGCAGTTCCTACACATTCCGGGACACCTTTAGCAATCAGCCCCAGCATTTT
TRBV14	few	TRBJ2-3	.	CASSQEGSAQYF	TGTGCCAGCAGCCAAGAAGGGTCAGCGCAGTATTTT
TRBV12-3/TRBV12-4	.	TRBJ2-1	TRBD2	CATGGRGGYNEQFF	TGTGCCACCGGCGGGAGGGGGGGCTACAATGAGCAGTTCTTC
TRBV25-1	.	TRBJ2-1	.	CASSEGLQNNEQFF	TGTGCCAGCAGTGAAGGGTTGCAGAACAATGAGCAGTTCTTC
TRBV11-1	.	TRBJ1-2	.	CASSIAREGYGYTF	TGTGCCAGCAGCATAGCCCGGGAAGGCTATGGCTACACCTTC
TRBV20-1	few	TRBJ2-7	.	CSASPRGREYEQYF	TGCAGTGCTAGCCCTCGGGGCAGGGAATACGAGCAGTACTTC
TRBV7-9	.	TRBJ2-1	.	CASSTRYRQVNEQFF	TGTGCCAGCAGCACGAGATACCGACAGGTTAATGAGCAGTTCTTC
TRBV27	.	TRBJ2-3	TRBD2	CASSLVGGGHADTQYF	TGTGCCAGCAGTTTAGTGGGCGGGGGGCATGCAGATACGCAGTATTTT
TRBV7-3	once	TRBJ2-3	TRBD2	CASSQGLARDTQYF	TGTGCCAGCAGCCAGGGACTAGCGAGAGATACGCAGTATTTT
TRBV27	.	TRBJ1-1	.	CASSPLDRVAAEAFF	TGTGCCAGCAGCCCTCTCGACCGTGTAGCAGCTGAAGCTTTCTTT
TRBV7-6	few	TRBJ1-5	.	CASSLGQPHDYSNQPQHF	TGTGCCAGCAGCTTAGGACAGCCCCACGACTATAGCAATCAGCCCCAGCATTTT
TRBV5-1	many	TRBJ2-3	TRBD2	CASSLIGRVTDTQYF	TGCGCCAGCAGTCTGATAGGGAGGGTGACAGATACGCAGTATTTT
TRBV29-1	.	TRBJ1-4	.	CSVHVGEKLFF	TGCAGCGTCCACGTAGGCGAAAAACTGTTTTTT
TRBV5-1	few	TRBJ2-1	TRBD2	CASSISGRSSYNEQFF	TGCGCCAGCAGCATTAGCGGGCGGAGCTCCTACAATGAGCAGTTCTTC
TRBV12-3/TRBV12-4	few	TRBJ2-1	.	CASTPARSSYNEQFF	TGTGCCAGCACCCCAGCCAGGAGCTCCTACAATGAGCAGTTCTTC
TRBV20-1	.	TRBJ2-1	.	CSARAFANEQFF	TGCAGTGCTAGAGCGTTTGCCAATGAGCAGTTCTTC
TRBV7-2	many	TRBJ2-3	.	CASSLEESTDTQYF	TGTGCCAGCAGCTTAGAGGAGAGCACAGATACGCAGTATTTT
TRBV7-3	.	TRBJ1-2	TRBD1	CASSLGTGSNYGYTF	TGTGCCAGCAGCCTAGGGACAGGGTCTAACTATGGCTACACCTTC
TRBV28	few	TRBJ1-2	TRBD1	CASSTGGTNYGYTF	TGTGCCAGCAGCACAGGGGGCACTAACTATGGCTACACCTTC
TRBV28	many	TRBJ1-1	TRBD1	CASSPPGTGSGDTEAFF	TGTGCCAGCAGTCCCCCCGGGACAGGGTCTGGAGATACTGAAGCTTTCTTT
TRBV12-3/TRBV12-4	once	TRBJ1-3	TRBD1	CASSFSGTASWNTIYF	TGTGCCAGCAGTTTTTCTGGGACAGCTAGCTGGAACACCATATATTTT
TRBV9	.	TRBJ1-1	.	CASSDSLTASRNTEAFF	TGTGCCAGCAGCGATAGCCTAACAGCCTCACGGAACACTGAAGCTTTCTTT
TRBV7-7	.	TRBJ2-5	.	CASSYRAPGETQYF	TGTGCTAGCAGCTATCGGGCCCCTGGGGAGACCCAGTACTTC
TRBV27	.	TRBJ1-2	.	CASSYSGGHNYGYTF	TGTGCCAGCAGTTACTCCGGGGGTCATAACTATGGCTACACCTTC
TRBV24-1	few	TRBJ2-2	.	CATGGKPNTGELFF	TGTGCCACCGGGGGGAAACCGAACACCGGGGAGCTGTTTTTT
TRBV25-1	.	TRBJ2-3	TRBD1	CASSDIGTGRTDTQYF	TGTGCCAGCAGTGACATCGGGACAGGGAGAACAGATACGCAGTATTTT
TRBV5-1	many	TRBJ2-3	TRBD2	CASSLGSGGTVGDTQYF	TGCGCCAGCAGCTTGGGTAGCGGGGGGACAGTCGGAGATACGCAGTATTTT
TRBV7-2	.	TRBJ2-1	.	CASSLGYSNSEQFF	TGTGCCAGCAGCTTAGGGTACTCCAATTCTGAGCAGTTCTTC
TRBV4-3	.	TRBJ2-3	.	CASSQEFGDTQYF	TGCGCCAGCAGCCAAGAATTCGGTGATACGCAGTATTTT
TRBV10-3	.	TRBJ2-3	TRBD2	CAISESPTTTSGGYTDTQYF	TGTGCCATCAGTGAGTCCCCCACGACGACTAGCGGGGGCTATACAGATACGCAGTATTTT
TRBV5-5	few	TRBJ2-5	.	CASSLAGSYQETQYF	TGTGCCAGCAGCCTGGCGGGCAGCTACCAAGAGACCCAGTACTTC
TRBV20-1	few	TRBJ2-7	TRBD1	CSARPTSGTGGYEQYF	TGCAGTGCTAGACCTACTTCCGGGACAGGGGGATACGAGCAGTACTTC
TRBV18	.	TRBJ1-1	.	CASSLRTARAFF	TGTGCCAGCTCTTTGCGGACAGCACGGGCTTTCTTT
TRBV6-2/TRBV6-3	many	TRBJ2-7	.	CASRTGTWTKGQYF	TGTGCCAGCAGAACCGGGACATGGACGAAAGGGCAGTACTTC